This TCR beta chain was retrieved from a study of technical replicates of blood from a handful of donors. V lost 5 bases and J lost 3, with 10 bases in between. CDR1 is PRHDT, CDR2 FYEKMQ, per germline (reference sequence). CDR3 length: 14 amino acids. Using immunoSEQ multiplex PCR, the repertoire was profiled, and TCRdb retains in-frame clones only, with some absent. The table includes roughly 93,000 clones, 95% detected once. The material sequenced was T cells isolated from PBMCs. This chain connects TRBV13 to TRBJ1-4; D might be TRBD1 (6 bases). This receptor was obtained from a human donor in good health. This CDR3 is CASSPGESNEKLFF. The CDR3 bases are TGTGCCAGCAGCCCAGGGGAATCTAATGAAAAACTGTTTTTT.